Reported below is one T cell receptor beta chain. Its antigen is not known. A library of TCRbeta sequences, prepared with unique molecular identifiers, was generated. TCRdb reprocessed the PCR reads with MiXCR, giving one entry per CDR3 protein. In the table there are 200,000 to 300,000 distinct CDR3 sequences, roughly a quarter of which are singletons. This record belongs to a study of T-cell reconstitution after alpha-beta-depleted transplantation in children. Study results and limitations: At one year after transplant, newly produced T cells mostly accounted for T-cell counts and diversity.

Trimming took off 5 bases at V and 3 bases at J, with 18 bases between the two ends. The CDR3 has 16 residues. CDR1 is SGHTA, CDR2 FQGTGA, per germline. The chain recombines TRBV7-3 with TRBJ2-3; D is possibly TRBD1 or TRBD2 (5 bases each). The sequence was collected from a girl aged 2-10 years with Fanconi anemia, due to receive a stem cell transplant. The sample consisted of PBMCs, taken before TCRalphabeta/CD19-depleted stem cell transplant. The CDR3 loop reads CASSQGVGRLTDTQYF. The CDR3 DNA follows: TGTGCCAGCAGCCAGGGAGTCGGAAGGTTAACAGATACGCAGTATTTT.